This T cell receptor beta chain was recovered during a study of immune heterogeneity within non-small cell lung tumors. As template, the study used bulk tumor genomic DNA at about 550 ng per sample. In surgery, several biopsies were collected from each primary tumor at widely spaced sites. Before undergoing curative surgery, patients had newly diagnosed non-small cell lung cancer that was untreated. Amplification of the TCR beta CDR3 was achieved through multiplex PCR with 32 V and 13 J primers. TCRdb reprocessed the multiplex PCR reads with MiXCR, giving one entry per CDR3 protein. The sample consists of roughly 2,000 distinct CDR3 sequences, around 42% of them appearing once. The study, taken as a whole, reports: Local T-cell clonality was recorded as moderately but significantly correlated with local tumor mutational burden, with R about 0.32.

As regards this clonotype: Its antigen is not known.

This TCR was sampled from a man aged 70-80 years with non-small cell lung cancer. The sample taken for sequencing was lung tumor tissue.

The CDR3 bases are TGTGCCAGCTCACTACTAGCGGGAGGTATCCGTAGGAATGAGCAGTTCTTC. Translating gives CASSLLAGGIRRNEQFF. V is TRBV18 and J is TRBJ2-1; TRBD2 agrees at 12 bases. The V segment lost 4 bases and the J segment 7 bases; nucleotides outside the gene matches: 11. CDR3 length: 17 residues. The germline V gene encodes CDR1 KGHSH and CDR2 LQKENI.